Included here is one TCR beta chain sequence, with context. These data originate in a study of blood T cell repertoires in COVID-19. Study as a whole: Acute-phase and convalescent COVID-19 samples originated in the United States, Italy and Spain. PBMCs, B-cell-depleted T cells, or T cells were the source of the cDNA or gDNA that made up the material.

V shed 4 bases and J shed 11 bases, with 12 bases lying between them. The germline CDR1 and CDR2 sequences are LNHDA and SQIVND (reference sequence). The CDR3 has 13 residues. Methods used by the authors: Nucleated cell counts were estimated from reference gene primer amplification. The method was immunoSEQ multiplex PCR; TCRdb's version includes in-frame clones alone and lacks a portion of them. D and trimming come from the DNA, and the V and J calls and clone size come from that table. The sample holds about 280,000 clones, more than 75% seen once. The TCR was taken from a woman aged 25 to 45 who had recovered from COVID-19. Sequencing was carried out using peripheral blood. J is TRBJ1-6 and V is TRBV19; D uncertain. CDR3 sequence reads: CASSTDTETPLHF. The CDR3 region has the DNA TGTGCCAGTAGTACAGACACCGAGACACCCCTCCACTTT.